The rows below give T cell receptor beta chains drawn from one sample of a study of shared clonotypes between healthy human individuals. The data were produced by immunoSEQ multiplex PCR, yet TCRdb's version contains in-frame clones alone and is incomplete. The table has hundreds of thousands of clones, around 74% seen once. Sequencing input: memory CD4+ T cells sorted from blood. The receptors shown here come from a woman aged 25-40 years in good health. Both conserved end residues are part of each CDR3. D genes are given only for firm matches. Clone sizes are given selectively: once, few, many, or a class where the clone is expanded.

TRBV4-1	TRBJ2-7	TRBD1	.	15	TGCGCCAGCAGCCCTGGACAGGGACCCAACTACGAGCAGTACTTC	CASSPGQGPNYEQYF
TRBV6-5	TRBJ1-5	.	.	13	TGTGCCAGCAGTTCCTTACAGGGACAGCCCCAGCATTTT	CASSSLQGQPQHF
TRBV14	TRBJ2-5	.	.	13	TGTGCCAGCAGCCAAGATGGCGTGGGGACCCAGTACTTC	CASSQDGVGTQYF
TRBV11-2	TRBJ2-1	TRBD2	.	17	TGTGCCAGCAGCTTAGCTGTGGCTAGCGGGAGTGGGAATGAGCAGTTCTTC	CASSLAVASGSGNEQFF
TRBV9	TRBJ1-2	.	many	15	TGTGCCAGCAGCCCTTCGGCACTTTCCACCTATGGCTACACCTTC	CASSPSALSTYGYTF
TRBV29-1	TRBJ2-7	.	.	12	TGCAGCGTTGAATGGCCAGAATACGAGCAGTACTTC	CSVEWPEYEQYF
TRBV27	TRBJ1-1	TRBD1	.	14	TGTGCCAGCAGTTTACAGGGGGCGGGTACTGAAGCTTTCTTT	CASSLQGAGTEAFF
TRBV5-1	TRBJ2-7	TRBD1	few	14	TGCGCCAGCAGCGGATGGACAGGGTCCCACGAGCAGTACTTC	CASSGWTGSHEQYF
TRBV5-1	TRBJ1-1	TRBD1	many	15	TGCGCCAGCAGCCCCCGCCAGGGGGCGCGCACTGAAGCTTTCTTT	CASSPRQGARTEAFF
TRBV6-5	TRBJ2-1	TRBD2	.	15	TGTGCCAGCCGACGGACTAGCGGGCCCTACAATGAGCAGTTCTTC	CASRRTSGPYNEQFF
TRBV5-1	TRBJ2-1	TRBD2	.	15	TGCGCCAGCAGCGAAGCTAGCGGAGGCTACAATGAGCAGTTCTTC	CASSEASGGYNEQFF
TRBV7-2	TRBJ2-3	.	.	15	TGTGCCAGCAGCTTAGCTTACCTAAGCACAGATACGCAGTATTTT	CASSLAYLSTDTQYF
TRBV29-1	TRBJ2-7	TRBD1	.	12	TGCAGCGTTAGGACAGGGGGCAACGAGCAGTACTTC	CSVRTGGNEQYF
TRBV2	TRBJ1-2	.	once	12	TGTGCCAGCAGTCAGGGCGCCTATGGCTACACCTTC	CASSQGAYGYTF
TRBV5-1	TRBJ2-1	TRBD2	.	19	TGCGCCAGCAGCTTGAGGGGACTAGGTGAGGGGCTAGTGTACAATGAGCAGTTCTTC	CASSLRGLGEGLVYNEQFF
TRBV2	TRBJ2-2	.	few	15	TGTGCCAGCCGAACGGGACTGGGGAACACCGGGGAGCTGTTTTTT	CASRTGLGNTGELFF
TRBV11-2	TRBJ1-1	.	.	15	TGTGCCAGCAGCTCCCTACAGGGAGTCTCTGGGGGGGCTTTCTTT	CASSSLQGVSGGAFF
TRBV6-6	TRBJ2-1	TRBD1	.	16	TGTGCCAGCAGTTGGTCCGGGACAGGGGGGAGGAATGAGCAGTTCTTC	CASSWSGTGGRNEQFF
TRBV2	TRBJ1-2	.	once	12	TGTGCCAGCGACCGGGAGACGGGTGGCTACACCTTC	CASDRETGGYTF
TRBV28	TRBJ1-2	TRBD1	.	13	TGTGCCAGCAGTTTTCAGGGGGATTATGGCTACACCTTC	CASSFQGDYGYTF
TRBV5-1	TRBJ2-5	TRBD2	.	13	TGCGCCAGCAGCCCTAGCGGACAAGAGACCCAGTACTTC	CASSPSGQETQYF
TRBV15	TRBJ1-2	.	many	12	TGTGCCACCAGCAGGGACCTTTATGGCTACACCTTC	CATSRDLYGYTF
TRBV29-1	TRBJ1-2	TRBD1	.	13	TGCAGCGTCGGGACAGGAAATAACTATGGCTACACCTTC	CSVGTGNNYGYTF
TRBV29-1	TRBJ2-1	TRBD2	.	14	TGCAGCGTTGAAGGGACTAGCGGATACAATGAGCAGTTCTTC	CSVEGTSGYNEQFF
TRBV5-1	TRBJ2-1	TRBD2	.	16	TGCGCCAGCAGCTTGGGTGGACTAGCGGGAGGTAATGAGCAGTTCTTC	CASSLGGLAGGNEQFF
TRBV27	TRBJ2-1	TRBD2	.	16	TGTGCCAGCAGCAGACTAGCGGGGATCAACTACAATGAGCAGTTCTTC	CASSRLAGINYNEQFF
TRBV20-1	TRBJ2-1	.	.	10	TGCAGCCCAGGGGAGGCTGAGCAGTTCTTC	CSPGEAEQFF
TRBV6-6	TRBJ2-4	.	.	14	TGTGCCAGCAGGGAAGGGGGAGCCAAAAACATTCAGTACTTC	CASREGGAKNIQYF